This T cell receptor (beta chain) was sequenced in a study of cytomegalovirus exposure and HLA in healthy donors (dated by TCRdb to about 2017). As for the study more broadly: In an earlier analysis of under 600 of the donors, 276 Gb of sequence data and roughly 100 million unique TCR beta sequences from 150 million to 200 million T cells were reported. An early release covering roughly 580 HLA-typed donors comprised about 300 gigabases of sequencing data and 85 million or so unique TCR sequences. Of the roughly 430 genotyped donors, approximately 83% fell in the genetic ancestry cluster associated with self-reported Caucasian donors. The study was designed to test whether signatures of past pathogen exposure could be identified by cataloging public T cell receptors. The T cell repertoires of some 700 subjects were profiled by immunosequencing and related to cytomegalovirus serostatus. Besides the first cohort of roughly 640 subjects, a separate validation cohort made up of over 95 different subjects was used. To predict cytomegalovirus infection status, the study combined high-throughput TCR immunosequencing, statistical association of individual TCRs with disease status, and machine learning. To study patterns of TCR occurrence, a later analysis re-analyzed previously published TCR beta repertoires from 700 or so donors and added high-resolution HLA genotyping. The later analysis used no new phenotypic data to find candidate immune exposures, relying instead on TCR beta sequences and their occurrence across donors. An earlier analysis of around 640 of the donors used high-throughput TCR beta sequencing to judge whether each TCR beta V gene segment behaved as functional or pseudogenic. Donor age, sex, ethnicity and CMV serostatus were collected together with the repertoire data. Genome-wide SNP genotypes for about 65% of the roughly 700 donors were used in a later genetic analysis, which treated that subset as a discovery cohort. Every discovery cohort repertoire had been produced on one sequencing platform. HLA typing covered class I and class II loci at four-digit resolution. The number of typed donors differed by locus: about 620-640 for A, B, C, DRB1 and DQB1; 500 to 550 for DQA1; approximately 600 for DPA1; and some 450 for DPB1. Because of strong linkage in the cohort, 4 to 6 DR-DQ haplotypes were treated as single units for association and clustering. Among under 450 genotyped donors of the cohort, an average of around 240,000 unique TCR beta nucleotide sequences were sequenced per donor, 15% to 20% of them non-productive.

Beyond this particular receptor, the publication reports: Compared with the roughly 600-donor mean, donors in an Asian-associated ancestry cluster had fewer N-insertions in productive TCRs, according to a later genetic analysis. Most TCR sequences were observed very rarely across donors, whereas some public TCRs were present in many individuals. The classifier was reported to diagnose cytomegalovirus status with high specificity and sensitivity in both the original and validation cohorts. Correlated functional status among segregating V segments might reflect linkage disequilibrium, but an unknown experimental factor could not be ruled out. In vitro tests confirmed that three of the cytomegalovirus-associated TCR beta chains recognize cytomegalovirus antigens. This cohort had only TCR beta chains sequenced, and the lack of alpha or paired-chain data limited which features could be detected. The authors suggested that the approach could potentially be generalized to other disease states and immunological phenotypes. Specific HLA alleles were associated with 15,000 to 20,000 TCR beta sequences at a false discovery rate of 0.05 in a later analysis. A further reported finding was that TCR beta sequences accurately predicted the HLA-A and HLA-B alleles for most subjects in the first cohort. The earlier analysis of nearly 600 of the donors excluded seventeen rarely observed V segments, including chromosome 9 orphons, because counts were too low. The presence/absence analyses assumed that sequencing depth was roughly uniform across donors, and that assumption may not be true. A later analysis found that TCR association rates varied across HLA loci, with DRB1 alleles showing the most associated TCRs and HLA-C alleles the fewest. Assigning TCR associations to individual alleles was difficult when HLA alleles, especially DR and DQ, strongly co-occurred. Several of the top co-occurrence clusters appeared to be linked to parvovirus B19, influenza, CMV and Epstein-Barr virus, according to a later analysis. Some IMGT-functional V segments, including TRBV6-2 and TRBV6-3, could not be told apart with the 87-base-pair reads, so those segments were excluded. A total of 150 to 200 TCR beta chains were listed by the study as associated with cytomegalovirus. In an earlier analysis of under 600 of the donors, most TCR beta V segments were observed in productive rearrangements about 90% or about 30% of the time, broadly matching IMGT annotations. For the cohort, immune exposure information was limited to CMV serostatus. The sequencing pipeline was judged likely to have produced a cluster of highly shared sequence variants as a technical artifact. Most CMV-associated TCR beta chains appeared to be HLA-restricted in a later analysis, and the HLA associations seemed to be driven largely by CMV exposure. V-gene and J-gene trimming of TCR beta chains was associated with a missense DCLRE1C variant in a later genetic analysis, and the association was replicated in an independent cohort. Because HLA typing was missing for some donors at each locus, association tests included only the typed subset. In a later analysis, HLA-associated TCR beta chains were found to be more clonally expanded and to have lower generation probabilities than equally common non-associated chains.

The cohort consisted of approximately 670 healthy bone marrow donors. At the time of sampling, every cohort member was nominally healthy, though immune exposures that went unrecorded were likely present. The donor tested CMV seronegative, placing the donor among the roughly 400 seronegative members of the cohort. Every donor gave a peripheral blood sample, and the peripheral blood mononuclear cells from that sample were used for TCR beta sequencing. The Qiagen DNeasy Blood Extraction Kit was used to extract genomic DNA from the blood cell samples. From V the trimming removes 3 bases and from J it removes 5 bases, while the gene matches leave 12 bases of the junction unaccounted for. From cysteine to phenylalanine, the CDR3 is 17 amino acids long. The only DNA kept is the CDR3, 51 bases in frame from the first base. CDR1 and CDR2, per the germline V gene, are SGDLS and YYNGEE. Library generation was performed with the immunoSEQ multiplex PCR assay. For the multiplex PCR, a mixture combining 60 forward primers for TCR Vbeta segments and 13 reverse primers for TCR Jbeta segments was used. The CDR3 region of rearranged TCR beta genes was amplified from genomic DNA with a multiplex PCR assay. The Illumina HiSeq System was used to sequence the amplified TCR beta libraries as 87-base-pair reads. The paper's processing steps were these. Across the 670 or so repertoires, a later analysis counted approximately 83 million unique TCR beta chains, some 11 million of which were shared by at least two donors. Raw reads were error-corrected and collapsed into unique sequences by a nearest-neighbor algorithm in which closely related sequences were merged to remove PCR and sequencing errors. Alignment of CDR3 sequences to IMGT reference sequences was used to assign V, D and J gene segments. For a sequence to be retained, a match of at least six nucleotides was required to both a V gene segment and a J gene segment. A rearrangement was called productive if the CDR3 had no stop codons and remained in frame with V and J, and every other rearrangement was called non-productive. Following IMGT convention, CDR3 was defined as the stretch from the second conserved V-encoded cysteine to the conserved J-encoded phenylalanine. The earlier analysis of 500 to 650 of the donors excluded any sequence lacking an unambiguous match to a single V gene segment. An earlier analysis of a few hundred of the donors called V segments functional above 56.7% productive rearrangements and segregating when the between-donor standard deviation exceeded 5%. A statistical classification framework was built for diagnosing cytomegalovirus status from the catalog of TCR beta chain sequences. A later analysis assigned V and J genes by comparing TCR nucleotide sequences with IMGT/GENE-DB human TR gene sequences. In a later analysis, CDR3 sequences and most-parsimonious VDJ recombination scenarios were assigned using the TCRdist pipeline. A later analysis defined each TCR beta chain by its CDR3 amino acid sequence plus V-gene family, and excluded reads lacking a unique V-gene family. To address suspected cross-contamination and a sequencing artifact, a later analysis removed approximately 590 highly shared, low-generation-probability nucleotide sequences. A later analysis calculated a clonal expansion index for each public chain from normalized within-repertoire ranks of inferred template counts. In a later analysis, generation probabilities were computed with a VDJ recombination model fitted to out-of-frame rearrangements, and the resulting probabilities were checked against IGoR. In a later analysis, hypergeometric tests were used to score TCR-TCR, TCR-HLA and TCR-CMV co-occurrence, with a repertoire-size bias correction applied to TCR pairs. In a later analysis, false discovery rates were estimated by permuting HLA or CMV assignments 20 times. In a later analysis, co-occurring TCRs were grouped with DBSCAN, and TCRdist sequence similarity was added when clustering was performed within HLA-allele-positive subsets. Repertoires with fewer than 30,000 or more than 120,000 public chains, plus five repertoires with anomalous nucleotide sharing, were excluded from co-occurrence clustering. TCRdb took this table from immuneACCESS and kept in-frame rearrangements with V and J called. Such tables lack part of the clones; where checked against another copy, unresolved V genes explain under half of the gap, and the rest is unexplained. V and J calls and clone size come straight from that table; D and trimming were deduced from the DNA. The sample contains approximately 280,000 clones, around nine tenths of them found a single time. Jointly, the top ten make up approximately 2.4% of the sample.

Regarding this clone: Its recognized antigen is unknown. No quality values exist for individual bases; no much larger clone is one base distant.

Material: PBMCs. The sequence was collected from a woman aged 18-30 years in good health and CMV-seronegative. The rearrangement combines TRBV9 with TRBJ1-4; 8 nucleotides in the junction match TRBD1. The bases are TGTGCCAGCAGCGCCCCCCCCCAGACAGGGGTAAATGAAAAACTGTTTTTT. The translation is CASSAPPQTGVNEKLFF. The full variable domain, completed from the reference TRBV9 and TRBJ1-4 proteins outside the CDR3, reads DSGVTQTPKHLITATGQRVTLRCSPRSGDLSVYWYQQSLDQGLQFLIQYYNGEERAKGNILERFSAQQFPDLHSELNLSSLELGDSALYFCASSAPPQTGVNEKLFFGSGTQLSVL.